What follows are 31 T cell receptor beta chains derived from one specimen sequenced in a study of blood T cells in healthy people across ages. The second PCR ran roughly 6 to 11 cycles with a sample-barcoded 5' primer and J-beta primers. A single record per CDR3 protein comes from TCRdb applying MiXCR to the 5' RACE reads. The sample has about 1.4 million distinct CDR3 sequences, roughly 60% seen once. Sequencing was done on a sample of blood. The origin of the receptors is a man aged 18 to 29 in good health.

This clonotype was observed a few times. This chain joins TRBV20-1 and TRBJ1-1; 7 positions agree with TRBD1. Germline CDR1 is DFQATT and CDR2 is SNEGSKA (reference sequence). With V trimmed by 7 bases and J by 4 bases, 12 bases remained unmatched. The CDR3 consists of 14 residues. DNA of the CDR3: TGCAGTGAAAGTCTAACCAGGGGGACCACTGAAGCTTTCTTT. It is translated as CSESLTRGTTEAFF.

This chain joins TRBV10-3 and TRBJ2-3; D gene ambiguous. Germline V gene data show CDR1 as ENHRY and CDR2 as SYGVKD. The CDR3 is made up of 15 amino acids. Trimming cost V 3 bases and J 2 bases, with 12 bases left between them. The CDR3 region has the DNA TGTGCCATCAGTGAAGCTGGCGAAACCACAGATACGCAGTATTTT. Its protein product is CAISEAGETTDTQYF.

In this sample, this clonotype turned up a few times. The gene calls are TRBV29-1 and TRBJ2-1; 9 bases line up with TRBD2. CDR1 SQVTM and CDR2 ANQGSEA come from the germline V gene. CDR3 length: 13 amino acids. V shed 7 bases and J 3 bases; nucleotides not matched to a gene: 4. CDR3 residues: CSGSTSGYNEQFF. For the CDR3, the DNA is TGCAGCGGATCGACTAGCGGCTACAATGAGCAGTTCTTC.

This clonotype was seen a few times. The gene calls are TRBV9 and TRBJ2-7, with a tentative D call TRBD1 (6 bases). This CDR3 is 14 amino acids long. V was cut by 4 bases and J by 3 bases, with 14 bases left in between. Germline V CDR1 and CDR2: SGDLS, YYNGEE. The CDR3 DNA is TGTGCCAGCAGCCCTGACAGGATCCTCTACGAGCAGTACTTC. Its protein product is CASSPDRILYEQYF.

The chain carries TRBV4-3 and TRBJ1-4; possible D gene TRBD1, 5 bases. The CDR3 has 15 amino acids. The germline V gene encodes CDR1 LGHNA and CDR2 YSLEER. The V end was cut by 3 bases, the J end by 11 bases, with 19 bases between. In DNA, the CDR3 is TGCGCCAGCAGCCAGCTCTGGGGGAGGTTTAGGAAACTGTTTTTT. Translated, it gives CASSQLWGRFRKLFF.

The chain links TRBV5-5 to TRBJ2-5, with 8 bases aligning to TRBD1. The length of the CDR3 is 16 residues. Germline CDR1 reads SGHKS; CDR2 reads YYEKEE (reference sequence). V was pared by 4 bases and J by 0 bases, with 8 bases of the junction left unmatched. Here the CDR3 reads CASSMGQASYQETQYF. The CDR3 nucleotides are TGTGCCAGCAGCATGGGACAGGCTTCGTACCAAGAGACCCAGTACTTC.

This chain connects TRBV5-1 to TRBJ2-3; D gene uncertain. Germline V gives CDR1 SGHRS, CDR2 YFSETQ. This CDR3 has 16 amino acids. Deletions cut 4 bases from V and 2 bases from J, with 17 bases between. CDR3 DNA: TGCGCCAGCAGCGGTTCAGAGACGGCGGTCACAGATACGCAGTATTTT. Translation gives CASSGSETAVTDTQYF.

The V and J genes are TRBV29-1 and TRBJ2-3; D possibly corresponds to TRBD1 (5 bases). Between the trimmed V and J ends, which lost 1 base and 8 bases, there was a span of 13 bases. The CDR3 consists of 13 residues. CDR1 is SQVTM, CDR2 ANQGSEA, per germline. The CDR3 loop is CSVEATVGATQYF. The DNA for the CDR3 is TGCAGCGTTGAAGCCACGGTAGGGGCTACGCAGTATTTT.

This clonotype has more than one count but fewer than ten. The chain links TRBV29-1 to TRBJ2-5; 10 nucleotides line up with TRBD2. The V segment lost 4 bases and the J segment 4 bases; nucleotides outside the gene matches: 6. Germline values: CDR1 SQVTM, CDR2 ANQGSEA. The CDR3 totals 14 residues. CDR3 region: CSVGLAGEGETQYF. The CDR3 DNA is TGCAGCGTTGGCCTAGCGGGGGAGGGAGAGACCCAGTACTTC. Drawing the rest from reference TRBV29-1 and TRBJ2-5, the complete variable domain is SAVISQKPSRDICQRGTSLTIQCQVDSQVTMMFWYRQQPGQSLTLIATANQGSEATYESGFVIDKFPISRPNLTFSTLTVSNMSPEDSSIYLCSVGLAGEGETQYFGPGTRLLVL.

The chain carries TRBV6-5 and TRBJ2-3; D is perhaps TRBD1 or TRBD2 (5 bases each). With 8 bases removed from V and 2 bases from J, the gap between germline ends came to 11 bases. Per germline, CDR1 MNHEY and CDR2 SVGAGI. This CDR3 has 13 residues. The CDR3 nucleotides read TGTGCCAGCGGGACCCATTCCACAGATACGCAGTATTTT. The encoded protein is CASGTHSTDTQYF.

The chain couples TRBV4-2 to TRBJ2-1; D unresolved. The V gene's germline CDR1 is LGHNA and CDR2 YNFKEQ. There are 12 residues in the CDR3. V was clipped by 1 base and J by 10 bases, with 8 bases between them. CDR3 region: CASSQGLFEQFF. The CDR3, as DNA: TGTGCCAGCAGCCAAGGGTTATTCGAGCAGTTCTTC.

V gene TRBV5-1 combines with J gene TRBJ1-6, with unresolved D. Trimming took off 1 base at V and 7 bases at J, with 9 bases between the two ends. The CDR3 extends over 14 amino acids. The V gene's germline CDR1 is SGHRS and CDR2 YFSETQ. In DNA form, the CDR3 reads TGCGCCAGCAGCTTGAGGTCGGGGAATTCACCCCTCCACTTT. It codes for CASSLRSGNSPLHF.

This clonotype was seen only a few times. V is TRBV7-2 and J is TRBJ2-7; 14 nucleotides match TRBD2. V dropped 3 bases and J dropped 3; count of bases not matched to a gene: 4. The CDR3 covers 16 residues. CDR1 is SGHTA, CDR2 FQGNSA, per germline. Here the CDR3 DNA reads TGTGCCAGCAGCTTTGGGACTAGCGGGGGAGACTACGAGCAGTACTTC. Translation: CASSFGTSGGDYEQYF.

This clonotype was found many times. The junction departs from germline at one end; a sequencing error may be responsible. V is TRBV2 and J is TRBJ1-2; D gene uncertain. Looked up from germline, CDR1 is SNHLY and CDR2 is FYNNEI. The CDR3 totals 12 residues. The CDR3 here is CASSEGGYGYTF. In DNA form, the CDR3 reads TGCGCCAGCAGTGAAGGAGGGTATGGCTACACCTTC.

The chain has TRBV4-2 and TRBJ2-1; D perhaps matches TRBD2 (7 bases). The CDR3 length is 17 residues. CDR1 is LGHNA, CDR2 YNFKEQ, per germline. V lost 0 bases, J lost 6 bases, and 18 bases lay in between. The chain's CDR3 is CASSQDGGAGQFNEQFF. The CDR3 DNA reads as TGTGCCAGCAGCCAAGATGGGGGGGCTGGCCAATTCAATGAGCAGTTCTTC.

CDR3 amino acids: CAISAAGNTIYF. In DNA, the CDR3 is TGTGCCATCAGTGCGGCTGGAAACACCATATATTTT. The chain employs TRBV10-3 and TRBJ1-3; D gene unclear. The CDR3 has 12 amino acids. Between the trimmed V and J ends, which lost 4 bases and 2 bases, there was a span of 3 bases. The germline V gene encodes CDR1 ENHRY and CDR2 SYGVKD.

The V gene is TRBV28, the J gene TRBJ2-5; D perhaps matches TRBD1 (5 bases). The CDR3 consists of 14 residues. Germline loops: CDR1 MDHEN, CDR2 SYDVKM. V lost 4 bases, J lost 5 bases, and 14 bases lay in between. The CDR3 region is CASSWGKGLETQYF. In DNA, the CDR3 is TGTGCCAGCAGTTGGGGTAAGGGGTTGGAGACCCAGTACTTC.

V is TRBV11-2 and J is TRBJ2-7; 10 bases agree with TRBD1. The CDR3 has 17 residues. The J segment lost 4 bases and the V segment lost 5 bases, leaving 14 bases of the junction unmatched. Looked up from germline, CDR1 is SGHAT and CDR2 is FQNNGV. The CDR3: CASSPLRVGQGTYEQYF. DNA for the CDR3: TGTGCCAGCAGCCCCCTAAGGGTGGGACAGGGGACTTACGAGCAGTACTTC.

This clonotype has more than one count but fewer than ten. The rearrangement uses TRBV24-1 and TRBJ2-3, with D possibly being TRBD2 (5 bases). Between the trimmed V and J ends, which lost 5 bases and 4 bases, there was a span of 9 bases. Germline CDR1 reads KGHDR; CDR2 reads SFDVKD. There are 13 residues in the CDR3. CDR3 amino acids: CATSGESPDTQYF. In DNA, the CDR3 is TGTGCCACCAGTGGGGAGTCCCCAGATACGCAGTATTTT.

V gene TRBV27 combines with J gene TRBJ2-6, with D hard to call. V shed 6 bases and J shed 0 bases, with 12 bases lying between them. CDR3 length: 16 amino acids. Germline CDR1 MNHEY, CDR2 SMNVEV (reference sequence). CDR3 region: CASSEPIGSGANVLTF. DNA of the CDR3: TGTGCCAGCAGCGAACCTATCGGCTCTGGGGCCAACGTCCTGACTTTC.

The rearrangement uses TRBV15 and TRBJ2-7, with a possible D match to TRBD2 (6 bases). The CDR3 is 13 residues long. In germline, CDR1 is LNHNV, CDR2 YYDKDF (reference sequence). Trimming stripped 7 bases from V and 0 bases from J, with 10 bases between. Here the CDR3 reads CATTSRDSYEQYF. The CDR3 DNA reads as TGTGCCACCACGTCGCGGGACTCCTACGAGCAGTACTTC.

The chain couples TRBV29-1 to TRBJ2-7; D is possibly TRBD1 or TRBD2 (5 bases each). The CDR3 is 15 residues long. The germline V gene has CDR1 SQVTM and CDR2 ANQGSEA. The V end lost 6 bases, the J end lost 0 bases, and 18 bases lay between the germline ends. The CDR3: CSVSLRGSSSYEQYF. CDR3 in DNA: TGCAGCGTCTCCCTCCGGGGCTCAAGCTCCTACGAGCAGTACTTC.

This chain connects TRBV20-1 to TRBJ1-6; tentative D call: TRBD1 (5 bases). The germline gives CDR1 DFQATT, CDR2 SNEGSKA (reference sequence). The CDR3 has 13 amino acids. V was pared by 3 bases and J by 8 bases, with 11 bases between. The CDR3 spells CSARKGLDSPLHF. CDR3 nucleotides: TGCAGTGCTAGGAAGGGGCTAGATTCACCCCTCCACTTT.

V and J are TRBV13 and TRBJ2-2; D is uncertain. The length of the CDR3 is 14 residues. The germline V and J ends were trimmed by 5 bases and 3 bases, with 10 bases remaining between them. Germline assignment: CDR1 PRHDT and CDR2 FYEKMQ (reference sequence). CDR3 in amino acids: CASSQSYDTGELFF. The CDR3 coding sequence is TGTGCCAGCAGCCAATCATATGACACCGGGGAGCTGTTTTTT.

With respect to this clonotype: The junction shows a germline mismatch at one end, possibly a read error. The chain has TRBV7-2 and TRBJ1-5, with unresolved D. Germline CDR1 and CDR2: SGHTA and FQGNSA. CDR3 length equals 15 residues. The DNA for the CDR3 is TGTGCCAGCAGCATGGACCGTAATAGCAATCGGCCCCAGCATTTT. This encodes CASSMDRNSNRPQHF.

As regards this clonotype: This sequence may be a read error, since a much larger clone differs from it by one base. Written as DNA, the CDR3 is TGCAGCGTTGCGACAGGACTTTTCTACGAGCAGTACTTC. This gives the protein CSVATGLFYEQYF. The genes are TRBV29-1 and TRBJ2-7, with D possibly being TRBD1 (6 bases). Deletions cut 4 bases from V and 3 bases from J, with 13 bases between. This CDR3 has 13 amino acids. Germline V gives CDR1 SQVTM, CDR2 ANQGSEA.

The rearrangement joins TRBV6-5 to TRBJ1-2; D unresolved. Germline V gives CDR1 MNHEY, CDR2 SVGAGI. This CDR3 is built from 12 residues. The ends were cut back, 6 bases at V and 8 bases at J, with 13 bases in the middle. In DNA, the CDR3 is TGTGCCAGCAGGCCATCGGGTTGGGGCTACACCTTC. Translating it yields CASRPSGWGYTF.

The chain employs TRBV27 and TRBJ1-5, with D uncertain. The CDR3 has 16 amino acids. CDR1 and CDR2 (germline): MNHEY, SMNVEV (reference sequence). Trimming took 2 bases from V and 0 from J, leaving 11 bases between them. The CDR3 reads CASSLIGQPSNQPQHF. CDR3 in DNA: TGTGCCAGCAGTTTAATTGGGCAGCCTAGCAATCAGCCCCAGCATTTT.

Regarding this clonotype: This may come from a read error, since a much larger clone is one base off. V gene TRBV7-4 combines with J gene TRBJ2-1; 9 bases map to TRBD2. Germline V gene lookup returns CDR1 SGHVT and CDR2 SQSDAQ. The CDR3 loop spans 15 amino acids. Trimming cost V 5 bases and J 0 bases; bases outside gene matches: 2. The CDR3 nucleotides are TGTGCCAGCAGCCATAGCGGGAGCTCCTACAATGAGCAGTTCTTC. It is translated as CASSHSGSSYNEQFF.

V gene TRBV5-1 combines with J gene TRBJ2-1; the match to TRBD1 covers 9 bases. This CDR3 has 15 residues. In germline, CDR1 is SGHRS, CDR2 YFSETQ. Germline trimming cut 1 base from V and 7 bases from J; bases unmatched to any gene: 6. The CDR3 region is CASSLRGQGNNEQFF. The CDR3 coding sequence is TGCGCCAGCAGCTTGCGCGGACAGGGGAATAATGAGCAGTTCTTC.

Concerning this clonotype: Without the conserved terminal phenylalanine or tryptophan, this CDR3 likely stems from a read error. The rearrangement links TRBV7-2 to TRBJ1-2; 8 nucleotides agree with TRBD1. The germline V gene encodes CDR1 SGHTA and CDR2 FQGNSA. The trim removed 5 bases at V and 4 bases at J, leaving 6 bases unmatched. This CDR3 is 14 amino acids long. The CDR3 loop reads CASSAGGASYGYTS. Written as DNA, the CDR3 is TGTGCCAGCAGCGCAGGGGGCGCGAGCTATGGCTACACCTCC.